The present T cell receptor beta chain was sequenced within a study of Tregs in tolerant kidney transplant recipients. Unstimulated regulatory T cells (CD4+CD25+CD127-), CD4+CD25- non-regulatory cells, CD4 and CD8 cells were FACS-sorted from thawed PBMCs. The CDR3 is made up of 14 amino acids. CDR1 and CDR2 (germline): MNHNY, SVGAGI (reference sequence). V was shortened by 2 bases and J by 1 base, with 7 bases between the two germline ends. Notes on the study in general: Biological reproducibility was not directly addressed, but technical replication error appeared minimal. Tregs expanded with activated donor B cells seemed most donor-specific. The small number of patients limits these findings pending further validation.

Turning to this clone: The antigen is undetermined.

Sequencing was performed with immunoSEQ multiplex PCR; in TCRdb, only in-frame clones are kept and a portion is missing. The profile shows just over 15,000 clones, approximately 92% of them singletons. Sequencing was carried out using CD8+ T cells from blood. The V and J genes are TRBV6-6 and TRBJ2-3, with D perhaps matching TRBD2 (6 bases). This TCR was sampled from a human donor in good health. The CDR3 coding sequence is TGTGCCAGCAGTTACGGCGGGGGCACAGATACGCAGTATTTT. Protein product: CASSYGGGTDTQYF.